One T cell receptor (beta chain) is described in this entry. This record comes from a study of blood T cell repertoires in COVID-19. In the study overall: COVID-19 samples, acute and convalescent, were from the United States, Italy and Spain.

All exposed participants met a person with COVID-19 within 2 weeks before entering the study. Germline lookup yields CDR1 LGHNA and CDR2 YNFKEQ. The CDR3 totals 18 residues. Germline trimming cut 0 bases from V and 0 bases from J; bases unmatched to any gene: 7. Assay: immunoSEQ multiplex PCR; the TCRdb copy retains only in-frame clones and omits some. The table lists around 270,000 clones, approximately 88% of them singletons. This chain connects TRBV4-2 to TRBJ2-7; 11 bases are shared with TRBD2. The clonotype comes from a woman aged 40 to 50 who had been exposed to COVID-19. Material: PBMCs or T cells enriched from blood (not recorded which). This chain's CDR3 is CASSQDLSTSGSSYEQYV. In DNA, the CDR3 is TGTGCCAGCAGCCAAGACCTCTCTACTAGCGGGAGCTCCTACGAGCAGTACGTC.